The 5 T cell receptor beta chains in this list originate from one sample, sequenced in a study of T-cell memory formation after mild COVID-19. TCRdb re-analysed the 5' RACE reads in MiXCR, keeping a single row per CDR3 protein. The sample includes approximately 100,000 distinct CDR3 sequences, around 10% of them seen just once. Sequencing was carried out using PBMCs or a T cell subset sorted from them (not recorded which). The receptors derive from a man younger than 35 who had mild COVID-19 (a few samples of this study predate the infection). Cell type and time point are not known.

This sequence joins TRBV6-2 or TRBV6-3 and TRBJ1-6; 8 positions agree with TRBD1. V was clipped by 2 bases and J by 7 bases; unmatched bases: 4. Germline V gives CDR1 MNHEY, CDR2 SVGEGT. This CDR3 region has 15 residues. This CDR3 is CASSYDGQGNSPLHF. As DNA, the CDR3 is TGTGCCAGCAGTTACGACGGACAGGGAAATTCACCCCTCCACTTT.

The table lists this clonotype with many counts. The rearrangement uses TRBV5-5 and TRBJ1-1; no reliable D call. The CDR3 spans 15 residues. V was shortened by 4 bases and J by 4 bases, with 17 bases between the two germline ends. Per germline, CDR1 SGHKS and CDR2 YYEKEE (reference sequence). CDR3 in DNA: TGTGCCAGCAGCCCTGGCCCTCCGGGTGGCACTGAAGCTTTCTTT. It translates to CASSPGPPGGTEAFF.

This clonotype showed up just a few times. V is TRBV15 and J is TRBJ2-3, with 9 bases aligning to TRBD2. The junction had 13 bases not matched to a gene; V was cut back by 8 bases and J by 7 bases. This CDR3 has 15 amino acids. Germline assignment: CDR1 LNHNV and CDR2 YYDKDF (reference sequence). CDR3 in amino acids: CATRYAASGAYTQYF. CDR3 coding DNA: TGTGCCACCCGATACGCGGCTAGCGGGGCGTATACGCAGTATTTT.

The J gene is TRBJ1-1, the V gene TRBV12-3 or TRBV12-4; the match to TRBD1 covers 8 bases. The CDR3 has 16 residues. The V segment lost 5 bases and the J segment 2 bases; nucleotides outside the gene matches: 10. This chain's CDR3 is CASSPVGTGFNTEAFF. The DNA for the CDR3 is TGTGCCAGCAGTCCGGTCGGGACAGGATTCAACACTGAAGCTTTCTTT.

This clonotype turned up a few times. This sequence joins TRBV5-1 and TRBJ2-3, with 8 nucleotides matching TRBD2. Germline V gene lookup returns CDR1 SGHRS and CDR2 YFSETQ. This CDR3 is 17 amino acids long. Trimming removed 2 bases from V and 1 base from J; junction bases left unmatched: 9. The CDR3 nucleotides are TGCGCCAGCAGCTTCGCAGCCGGGGGGGTTGGCACAGATACGCAGTATTTT. Amino acid sequence: CASSFAAGGVGTDTQYF.